The entry below describes one T cell receptor beta chain. Its target is unknown. This CDR3 contains 14 residues. Trimming took 4 bases from V and 4 from J; bases not matched to a gene: 4. Germline loops: CDR1 SGHRS, CDR2 YFSETQ. This sample is part of a study of cytomegalovirus exposure and HLA in healthy donors. Study context: Of the donors genotyped, several hundred in all, around 76% fell in the Caucasian-associated ancestry cluster.

Overall study findings and caveats: Follow-up analysis later connected one missense variant in DCLRE1C with trimming of TCR beta V- and J-genes.

Researchers ran the PCR with 60 Vbeta and 13 Jbeta primers. The protocol was immunoSEQ multiplex PCR, while the TCRdb copy is restricted to in-frame clones and leaves out a portion. Of more than 80,000 clones listed, over 60% are singletons. This rearrangement joins TRBV5-1 to TRBJ2-2, with 7 bases fitting TRBD2. Sequencing input: PBMCs. This TCR derives from a human donor in good health. The CDR3 nucleotides read TGCGCCAGCAGCGAAACGGGAGGCACCGGGGAGCTGTTTTTT. Encoded protein: CASSETGGTGELFF.